Listed below are T cell receptor beta chains from one sample, sequenced in a study of cytomegalovirus exposure and HLA in healthy donors. This table comes from immunoSEQ multiplex PCR, and its TCRdb copy is limited to in-frame clones, with some not included. The sample has over 100,000 clones; around 74% are singletons. Material: PBMCs. The receptors stem from a man aged 35 to 55 in good health and CMV-seropositive. Both conserved end residues are part of each CDR3. Each record gives: V gene, J gene, clone size, D gene, CDR3 DNA, CDR3 protein. D genes are given only for firm matches. Size values are once, few and many counts, or a class for expanded clones, and some rows have none.

>TRBV6-4|TRBJ2-7|NA|TRBD2
TGTGCCAGACCTCGATGGAAGCGGGAGGCCTACGAGCAGTACTTC
CARPRWKREAYEQYF
>TRBV5-1|TRBJ1-5|NA|NA
TGCGCCAGCAGCTTGACAGAGGGTCAGCCCCAGCATTTT
CASSLTEGQPQHF
>TRBV18|TRBJ2-1|NA|TRBD1
TGTGCCAGCTCACCTTGGACAGGGGGAGGTTACAATGAGCAGTTCTTC
CASSPWTGGGYNEQFF
>TRBV4-2|TRBJ2-2|NA|NA
TGTGCCAGCAGCCAAGATGGAGGGCCGCGGACCGAGGAGCTGTTTTTT
CASSQDGGPRTEELFF
>TRBV6-5|TRBJ1-2|few|NA
TGTGCCAGCAGTTACCGTGGCCTTGGGGCGGGGGGCCTCACCTTC
CASSYRGLGAGGLTF
>TRBV6-6|TRBJ1-2|NA|NA
TGTGCCAGCAGTTACTGGCAGGGTAACTATGGCTACACCTTC
CASSYWQGNYGYTF
>TRBV6-1|TRBJ2-7|few|NA
TGTGCCAGCAGTGAAGGTGCGGGCCTCCGGGGCGAGCAGTACTTC
CASSEGAGLRGEQYF
>TRBV6-5|TRBJ2-5|NA|NA
TGTGCCAGCAGCTCGGTGACAGCAAGCAGAGAACAGTACTTC
CASSSVTASREQYF
>TRBV30|TRBJ2-3|NA|NA
TGTGCCTGGAGCGGGGGGCGTACCCTTTGGGATACGCAGTATTTT
CAWSGGRTLWDTQYF
>TRBV5-4|TRBJ1-1|NA|NA
TGTGCCAGCAGCTTGTCCCGGGGAGTGAACACTGAAGCTTTCTTT
CASSLSRGVNTEAFF
>TRBV29-1|TRBJ1-2|NA|NA
TGCAGCGTTGTTAACCGGGACTCCCCTGGGGGCTACACCTTC
CSVVNRDSPGGYTF
>TRBV9|TRBJ2-3|NA|TRBD2
TGTGCCAGCAGCGGAGGACTAGCGGGGGGAACAGATACGCAGTATTTT
CASSGGLAGGTDTQYF
>TRBV29-1|TRBJ2-7|NA|TRBD2
TGCAGCGGGCTAGCGGGGAACTACGAGCAGTACTTC
CSGLAGNYEQYF
>TRBV5-6|TRBJ2-7|NA|TRBD2
TGTGCCAGCAGCTTGAGACTAGCGGTCTACGAGCAGTACTTC
CASSLRLAVYEQYF
>TRBV14|TRBJ2-3|NA|NA
TGTGCCAGCAGCCAAGATAGAGTGAATACGCAGTATTTT
CASSQDRVNTQYF
>TRBV21-1|TRBJ2-7|NA|NA
TGTGCCAGCAGCAAAGTACCGGTTTGGTTCTCCTACGAGCAGTACTTC
CASSKVPVWFSYEQYF
>TRBV14|TRBJ1-5|NA|TRBD1
TGTGCCAGCAGCCGGCAAGGACAGGGTCAGCCCCAGCATTTT
CASSRQGQGQPQHF
>TRBV20-1|TRBJ2-1|NA|NA
TGCAGTGTTGGGAGGAATGAGCAGTTCTTC
CSVGRNEQFF
>TRBV28|TRBJ1-2|NA|NA
TGTGCCAGCAGCCCCCAGGCCGTAGCTAACTATGGCTACACCTTC
CASSPQAVANYGYTF
>TRBV4-1|TRBJ1-1|NA|TRBD1
TGCGCCAGCAGCCAAGAGAGGGGGCACACTGAAGCTTTCTTT
CASSQERGHTEAFF
>TRBV19|TRBJ1-5|NA|NA
TGTGCCAGTAGTATGGAGGGCTTGCAGCCCCAGCATTTT
CASSMEGLQPQHF
>TRBV28|TRBJ2-7|NA|TRBD1
TGTGCCAGCGGGACAGTCCCATACGAGCAGTACTTC
CASGTVPYEQYF
>TRBV30|TRBJ2-1|NA|NA
TGTGCCTGGAGTTCCGGGAGTCTTAATGAGCAGTTCTTC
CAWSSGSLNEQFF
>TRBV19|TRBJ2-3|NA|NA
TGTGCCAGTAGTATGCGACAGGCGGGAGATACGCAGTATTTT
CASSMRQAGDTQYF
>TRBV27|TRBJ2-7|NA|TRBD1
TGTGCCAGCAGCCATCTTCCGGGACAGGGGATCTACGAGCAGTACTTC
CASSHLPGQGIYEQYF
>TRBV6-6|TRBJ2-7|NA|NA
TGTGCCAGCAGTTGGGACACCTCATACGAGCAGTACTTC
CASSWDTSYEQYF
>TRBV10-3|TRBJ1-3|NA|NA
TGTGCCATTCGTTCCGGGGGTCCCGCTGGAAACACCATATATTTT
CAIRSGGPAGNTIYF
>TRBV29-1|TRBJ1-1|NA|NA
TGCAGCGCCCTCGTTCCGGGGATAACTTTCTTT
CSALVPGITFF
>TRBV5-6|TRBJ2-6|once|NA
TGTGCCAGCAGCCCGGACACCTCTGGGGCCAACGTCCTGACTTTC
CASSPDTSGANVLTF
>TRBV7-2|TRBJ2-6|NA|NA
TGTGCCAGCAGAGTTACAGGATCTGGGGCCAACGTCCTGACTTTC
CASRVTGSGANVLTF
>TRBV7-9|TRBJ2-5|NA|TRBD1
TGTGCCAGCAGCTTAGCGGGACAGGGTGGAGAGACCCAGTACTTC
CASSLAGQGGETQYF
>TRBV4-1|TRBJ2-3|NA|NA
TGCGCCAGCAGCCAAGCTGGGCAGGTTGAAGTAGATACGCAGTATTTT
CASSQAGQVEVDTQYF
>TRBV6-1|TRBJ1-1|NA|TRBD1
TGTGCCAGCAGTGTTTCGATGGCGGAGGGGGCCACTGAAGCTTTCTTT
CASSVSMAEGATEAFF
>TRBV11-3|TRBJ2-7|NA|TRBD1
TGTGCCAGCAGCCCCGGGACAGACTACGAGCAGTACTTC
CASSPGTDYEQYF
>TRBV2|TRBJ1-2|few|NA
TGTGCCCCCGGGGGGCAGGGGTTCGACTATGGCTACACCTTC
CAPGGQGFDYGYTF
>TRBV11-2|TRBJ2-5|NA|TRBD2
TGTGCCAGCAGCTCGGGGGGTGGCTACTCCCAAGAGACCCAGTACTTC
CASSSGGGYSQETQYF
>TRBV5-4|TRBJ2-7|NA|NA
TGTGCCAGCAGCTTGTCCTTCCCAGGGCCCCAGTACGAGCAGTACTTC
CASSLSFPGPQYEQYF
>TRBV7-8|TRBJ2-1|few|NA
TGTGCCAGCAGCCCAGGACATTACAATGAGCAGTTCTTC
CASSPGHYNEQFF
>TRBV28|TRBJ1-2|once|NA
TGTGCCAGCAGAGGGGCACCTTTCTATGGCTACACCTTC
CASRGAPFYGYTF
>TRBV29-1|TRBJ2-2|NA|NA
TGCAGCGTTGGCGGGATATATGGCACCGGGGAGCTGTTTTTT
CSVGGIYGTGELFF
>TRBV6-1|TRBJ2-1|few|NA
TGTGCCAGCAGTTTACTGTACAATGAGCAGTTCTTC
CASSLLYNEQFF
>TRBV14|TRBJ1-1|NA|NA
TGTGCCAGCAGCCAAGTCGCTGGAGCGAACACTGAAGCTTTCTTT
CASSQVAGANTEAFF
>TRBV6-6|TRBJ1-6|NA|NA
TGTGCCAGCAGTTACGAGCTTCAAGCCCTCCACTTT
CASSYELQALHF
>TRBV5-1|TRBJ1-5|NA|TRBD1
TGCGCCAGCAGCTCTTGTCGGACAGGGGGCGAGGGTTGCAATCAGCCCCAGCATTTT
CASSSCRTGGEGCNQPQHF
>TRBV29-1|TRBJ1-2|NA|NA
TGCAGCGTTCCATTCCGGGGATATGGCTACACCTTC
CSVPFRGYGYTF